Shown below are 23 T cell receptor beta chains from a single sample sequenced in a study of cytomegalovirus exposure and HLA in healthy donors. Amplification used 60 Vbeta primers and 13 Jbeta primers. The method was immunoSEQ multiplex PCR; TCRdb's version includes in-frame clones alone and lacks a portion of them. The data hold about 94,000 clones, with more than 70% observed a single time. The material sequenced was PBMCs. The receptors shown here come from a woman between 40 and 50 years old in good health and CMV-seronegative.

V is TRBV29-1 and J is TRBJ2-5; the D gene is possibly TRBD2 (5 bases). Trimming pared 5 bases from V and 5 bases from J, leaving 12 bases between. The CDR3 sequence is 12 residues long. Germline assignment: CDR1 SQVTM and CDR2 ANQGSEA. The DNA of the CDR3 is TGCAGCGTTACCGGGGAGTGGGAGACCCAGTACTTC. Translated, it gives CSVTGEWETQYF.

The chain uses TRBV7-3 and TRBJ2-2, with 7 bases fitting TRBD1. Trimming at V came to 4 bases and at J to 6 bases, leaving 11 bases not matched to a gene. The CDR3 contains 16 residues. CDR1 is SGHTA, CDR2 FQGTGA, per germline. The CDR3 protein is CASSSQNRDSAGELFF. For the CDR3, the DNA is TGTGCCAGCAGCTCACAGAACCGGGACAGTGCCGGGGAGCTGTTTTTT.

V and J are TRBV25-1 and TRBJ2-5; 9 bases map to TRBD1. CDR1 and CDR2 from the germline V gene are MGHDK and SYGVNS. This CDR3 is built from 15 residues. The V and J ends lost 4 bases and 5 bases, in that order; junction bases with no gene match: 8. Here the CDR3 reads CASSAKQGAGETQYF. CDR3 coding DNA: TGTGCCAGCAGTGCCAAACAGGGGGCGGGGGAGACCCAGTACTTC.

With regard to this clone: A junction boundary mismatches the germline segment, possibly from a read error. V gene TRBV5-1 combines with J gene TRBJ1-6; the match to TRBD1 covers 12 bases. From germline, CDR1 is SGHRS and CDR2 YFSETQ. This CDR3 region has 17 residues. This CDR3 reads CASSEGQGAGDNSPLNF. The CDR3 nucleotides are TGCGCCAGCAGTGAGGGACAGGGGGCAGGGGACAATTCACCCCTCAACTTT.

In its sample, this clone ranks as medium-sized (0.01 to 0.1%). V and J are TRBV29-1 and TRBJ2-5; TRBD1 agrees at 8 bases. V was clipped by 3 bases and J by 4 bases; unmatched bases: 4. The CDR3 totals 13 residues. Germline V CDR1 and CDR2: SQVTM, ANQGSEA. The CDR3 coding sequence is TGCAGCGTTGATGGGACAGGTGGAGAGACCCAGTACTTC. Protein product: CSVDGTGGETQYF.

This chain joins TRBV5-4 and TRBJ1-2; D is undetermined. The CDR3 runs 14 residues. Germline V gene data show CDR1 as SGHNT and CDR2 as YYREEE (reference sequence). V lost 2 bases and J lost 0, with 8 bases in between. The CDR3 spells CASSFSIANYGYTF. CDR3 bases: TGTGCCAGCAGCTTTTCCATAGCTAACTATGGCTACACCTTC.

The DNA of the CDR3 is TGCGCCAGCAGCCAAGAGCAGGGGACCCCCTACGAGCAGTACTTC. Amino acids: CASSQEQGTPYEQYF. The rearrangement links TRBV4-3 to TRBJ2-7; TRBD1 is a possible D gene (6 bases). The CDR3 covers 15 residues. V was shortened by 0 bases and J by 2 bases, with 11 bases between the two germline ends. CDR1 is LGHNA, CDR2 YSLEER, per germline.

This sequence joins TRBV4-1 and TRBJ1-4; weak D call: TRBD1 (5 bases). The CDR3 is made up of 15 amino acids. Per the germline V gene, CDR1 is MGHRA and CDR2 is YSYEKL. V was trimmed by 0 bases and J by 7 bases, leaving 12 bases between them. CDR3: CASSQDDQGAEKLFF. In DNA, the CDR3 is TGCGCCAGCAGCCAAGACGACCAAGGGGCTGAAAAACTGTTTTTT.

The genes are TRBV19 and TRBJ1-1; 10 bases line up with TRBD1. Germline CDR1 is LNHDA and CDR2 is SQIVND (reference sequence). Unmatched junction bases numbered 3, after V lost 4 bases and J lost 4 bases. CDR3 length equals 14 residues. CDR3 amino acids: CASSRQGARTEAFF. DNA for the CDR3: TGTGCCAGTAGTAGACAGGGGGCTCGCACTGAAGCTTTCTTT.

The chain employs TRBV7-2 and TRBJ1-1, with 8 bases matching TRBD1. Unmatched junction bases numbered 3, after V lost 5 bases and J lost 1 base. Germline V lookup: CDR1 SGHTA, CDR2 FQGNSA. There are 14 residues in the CDR3. CDR3 bases: TGTGCCAGCAGCAGAGACAGGGGGAACACTGAAGCTTTCTTT. Translating gives CASSRDRGNTEAFF.

J is TRBJ1-2 and V is TRBV4-2; 10 nucleotides line up with TRBD1. Germline V gene sequence: CDR1 LGHNA, CDR2 YNFKEQ. This CDR3 is 14 amino acids long. V trimming: 3 bases; J trimming: 3 bases; junction bases outside the gene matches: 1. The CDR3 reads CASSQDRGDYGYTF. In DNA form, the CDR3 reads TGTGCCAGCAGCCAGGACAGGGGGGACTATGGCTACACCTTC.

V usage is TRBV18 and J usage is TRBJ1-1, with D perhaps TRBD1 (5 bases). V shed 5 bases and J shed 3 bases, with 13 bases lying between them. The length of the CDR3 is 14 residues. From germline, CDR1 is KGHSH and CDR2 LQKENI. CDR3 protein: CASSSWAGDTEAFF. In DNA form, the CDR3 reads TGTGCCAGCTCATCCTGGGCGGGGGACACTGAAGCTTTCTTT.

V is TRBV7-2 and J is TRBJ2-7, with D tentatively TRBD2 (6 bases). Trimming stripped 5 bases from V and 7 bases from J, with 9 bases between. The CDR3 runs 11 residues. The germline CDR1 and CDR2 sequences are SGHTA and FQGNSA. The DNA of the CDR3 is TGTGCCAGCAGCCGGACTACTGAGCAGTACTTC. Amino acid sequence: CASSRTTEQYF.

This clone was seen more than once but under ten times. This chain uses TRBV7-6 with TRBJ2-1, with a weak D call TRBD2 (5 bases). V was shortened by 4 bases and J by 1 base, with 5 bases between the two germline ends. CDR1 is SGHVS and CDR2 is FNYEAQ in the germline V gene. There are 13 residues in the CDR3. The CDR3 coding sequence is TGTGCCAGCAGCTCGGGGTCCTACAATGAGCAGTTCTTC. Translated: CASSSGSYNEQFF.

The V call is TRBV4-2, the J call TRBJ1-2; 8 nucleotides match TRBD1. CDR1 and CDR2 (germline): LGHNA, YNFKEQ. CDR3 length: 16 amino acids. V lost 0 bases to trimming and J lost 8 bases; unmatched junction nucleotides: 11. Written as DNA, the CDR3 is TGTGCCAGCAGCCAAGATCGACAGGGGACCCTATGGGGCTACACCTTC. It specifies CASSQDRQGTLWGYTF.

The count of this clone is one. V usage is TRBV9 and J usage is TRBJ1-4, with D tentatively TRBD1 (5 bases). Germline CDR1 SGDLS, CDR2 YYNGEE. The germline V and J ends were trimmed by 3 bases and 6 bases, with 15 bases remaining between them. The CDR3 is made up of 15 amino acids. The CDR3 loop reads CASSGLGKGDEKLFF. The CDR3 DNA reads TGTGCCAGCAGCGGTTTGGGTAAAGGGGATGAAAAACTGTTTTTT.

CDR3 sequence reads: CASSVGVTGTGELFF. The CDR3 DNA reads as TGTGCCAGCAGCGTAGGAGTAACGGGCACCGGGGAGCTGTTTTTT. The gene calls are TRBV9 and TRBJ2-2; D ambiguous. Trimming removed 0 bases at V and 4 bases at J, with 10 bases between. Germline CDR1 and CDR2: SGDLS and YYNGEE. The CDR3 spans 15 residues.

V gene TRBV27 combines with J gene TRBJ1-6; TRBD1 agrees at 8 bases. Germline CDR1 and CDR2: MNHEY and SMNVEV (reference sequence). The CDR3 sequence is 14 residues long. Trimming removed 6 bases from V and 5 bases from J; junction bases left unmatched: 3. The CDR3 here is CASRTTGDNSPLHF. DNA of the CDR3: TGTGCCAGCAGGACGACAGGGGATAATTCACCCCTCCACTTT.

This chain connects TRBV7-2 to TRBJ1-5, with D maybe TRBD1 (6 bases). This CDR3 comprises 15 residues. The V end lost 4 bases, the J end lost 7 bases, and 17 bases lay between the germline ends. CDR1 and CDR2 (germline): SGHTA, FQGNSA. CDR3 region: CASSSRGEIWQPQHF. Here the CDR3 DNA reads TGTGCCAGCAGCTCCAGGGGAGAGATATGGCAGCCCCAGCATTTT.

V usage is TRBV7-9 and J usage is TRBJ1-1; D ambiguous. Trimming shortened V by 2 bases and J by 4 bases, and 14 bases separated the two germline ends. The CDR3 runs 15 residues. The V gene's germline CDR1 is SEHNR and CDR2 FQNEAQ (reference sequence). CDR3 sequence reads: CASSLRGPSGTEAFF. The CDR3, as DNA: TGTGCCAGCAGCTTAAGAGGCCCCTCGGGCACTGAAGCTTTCTTT.

The J gene is TRBJ1-2, the V gene TRBV25-1; the D is unclear. This CDR3 is built from 13 residues. CDR1 is MGHDK and CDR2 is SYGVNS in the germline V gene. Trimming took 3 bases from V and 2 from J, leaving 7 bases between them. The CDR3 protein is CASSDLRNYGYTF. The CDR3 region has the DNA TGTGCCAGCAGTGACCTCCGGAACTATGGCTACACCTTC.

The V and J genes are TRBV7-9 and TRBJ1-1; D is uncertain. This CDR3 region has 13 residues. The germline V gene encodes CDR1 SEHNR and CDR2 FQNEAQ (reference sequence). V was pared by 0 bases and J by 8 bases, with 10 bases between. The CDR3 DNA follows: TGTGCCAGCAGCTTAGCGGAGCGAACAGAAGCTTTCTTT. Translation: CASSLAERTEAFF.

The rearrangement joins TRBV13 to TRBJ1-4, with D uncertain. V dropped 7 bases and J dropped 8 bases, with 11 bases sitting between them. CDR3 length: 12 residues. CDR1 is PRHDT, CDR2 FYEKMQ, per germline (reference sequence). The CDR3 region has the DNA TGTGCCAGCACCACCGGAGGCGAAAAACTGTTTTTT. Translating it yields CASTTGGEKLFF.